The rows below give T cell receptor beta chains drawn from one sample of a study of blood T cell repertoires in COVID-19. Produced via immunoSEQ multiplex PCR; TCRdb's table is partial and in-frame only. The sample shows more than 85,000 clones, approximately 68% of them seen only once. What was sequenced was peripheral blood. All receptors come from a woman aged 55-70 years with acute or convalescent COVID-19. Both conserved end residues are part of each CDR3. The D gene is left open where the match is weak. Size tells how often a clone was seen (once, few, many) or the class of an expanded clone, and some rows leave it out.

CDR3aa	CDR3nt	abundance	v_gene	j_gene	d_gene
CASSVVGTGLNEQFF	TGTGCCAGCAGCGTAGTGGGGACAGGGCTAAATGAGCAGTTCTTC	NA	TRBV9	TRBJ2-1	TRBD1
CASSPTGKGDQPQHF	TGTGCCAGCAGCCCGACAGGGAAAGGCGATCAGCCCCAGCATTTT	NA	TRBV3-1/TRBV3-2	TRBJ1-5	TRBD1
CASSSIGGKKGDTQYF	TGTGCCAGCAGCTCCATTGGGGGCAAGAAGGGAGATACGCAGTATTTT	NA	TRBV7-7	TRBJ2-3	NA
CASSFTREDTGELFF	TGTGCCAGCAGTTTTACCAGGGAGGACACCGGGGAGCTGTTTTTT	NA	TRBV6-5	TRBJ2-2	NA
CASSRGGTGGRVSYNEQFF	TGCGCCAGCAGCCGGGGAGGGACAGGGGGAAGAGTGTCCTACAATGAGCAGTTCTTC	NA	TRBV4-1	TRBJ2-1	TRBD1
CAIRGGTGATTEPQHF	TGTGCCATCAGGGGGGGGACAGGGGCAACGACAGAGCCCCAGCATTTT	NA	TRBV10-3	TRBJ1-5	TRBD1
CASSQVGVTDTQYF	TGTGCCAGCAGCCAAGTTGGAGTAACAGATACGCAGTATTTT	few	TRBV3-1/TRBV3-2	TRBJ2-3	NA
CASSYSGGSYEQYF	TGTGCCAGTAGTTATAGCGGGGGCTCCTACGAGCAGTACTTC	few	TRBV19	TRBJ2-7	TRBD2
CASKRDRENYGYTF	TGTGCCAGCAAACGGGACAGGGAAAACTATGGCTACACCTTC	NA	TRBV28	TRBJ1-2	TRBD1
CASSSRQYEQYF	TGTGCCAGTAGTTCCCGACAGTATGAGCAGTACTTC	NA	TRBV19	TRBJ2-7	NA
CASSLLFHRGKWTEAFF	TGTGCCAGCAGTTTATTATTCCACAGGGGGAAGTGGACTGAAGCTTTCTTT	NA	TRBV27	TRBJ1-1	TRBD1
CASTKGQGRFNEQFF	TGTGCCAGCACTAAAGGACAGGGGCGATTCAATGAGCAGTTCTTC	NA	TRBV27	TRBJ2-1	TRBD1
CASSSLGGNTEAFF	TGTGCCAGCAGTTCGTTGGGAGGAAACACTGAAGCTTTCTTT	NA	TRBV28	TRBJ1-1	NA
CASSVYISGNTIYF	TGTGCCAGCAGCGTATATATCTCTGGAAACACCATATATTTT	once	TRBV9	TRBJ1-3	NA
CASSKAAGGLDEQFF	TGTGCCAGCAGCAAAGCGGCGGGGGGGCTGGATGAGCAGTTCTTC	NA	TRBV2	TRBJ2-1	TRBD2
CASSFQGAYREKLFF	TGTGCCAGCAGCTTTCAGGGGGCATACCGCGAAAAACTGTTTTTT	NA	TRBV7-2	TRBJ1-4	TRBD1